What follows are 7 T cell receptor beta chains derived from one specimen sequenced in a study of identical twins. TCRdb reprocessed the 5' RACE reads with MiXCR, giving one entry per CDR3 protein. The sample shows around 1.7 million distinct CDR3 sequences, roughly a third of them seen only once. The source material was cord blood. These receptor sequences come from a newborn girl in good health.

The V gene is TRBV20-1, the J gene TRBJ2-3, with TRBD2 matching 7 bases. Germline assignment: CDR1 DFQATT and CDR2 SNEGSKA (reference sequence). V shed 3 bases and J 0 bases; nucleotides not matched to a gene: 6. The CDR3 covers 15 residues. This chain's CDR3 is CSARSGESSTDTQYF. In DNA, the CDR3 is TGCAGTGCTAGGAGCGGGGAATCTAGCACAGATACGCAGTATTTT.

The V gene is TRBV2, the J gene TRBJ2-1; TRBD2 aligns across 7 bases. In germline, CDR1 is SNHLY, CDR2 FYNNEI. The ends lost 3 bases at V and 4 bases at J; junction bases unmatched: 6. The CDR3 runs to 15 residues. The CDR3: CASSEISGPYNEQFF. DNA of the CDR3: TGTGCCAGCAGTGAGATTAGCGGGCCTTACAATGAGCAGTTCTTC.

The sample holds many counts of this clonotype. A junction end diverges from the germline sequence, so it may reflect a read error. The chain has TRBV28 and TRBJ2-3; 9 positions match TRBD1. Germline V CDR1 and CDR2: MDHEN, SYDVKM. The CDR3 is made up of 15 amino acids. In DNA form, the CDR3 reads TGCGCCAGCAGCTTGGGGACAGGGACCACAGATACGCAGTATTTT. Protein product: CASSLGTGTTDTQYF. Filled out from reference TRBV28 and TRBJ2-3, the complete variable domain reads DVKVTQSSRYLVKRTGEKVFLECVQDMDHENMFWYRQDPGLGLRLIYFSYDVKMKEKGDIPEGYSVSREKKERFSLILESASTNQTSMYLCASSLGTGTTDTQYFGPGTRLTVL.

The genes are TRBV4-2 and TRBJ2-3, with 11 nucleotides matching TRBD2. Germline values: CDR1 LGHNA, CDR2 YNFKEQ. CDR3 length equals 17 residues. Germline trimming cut 2 bases from V and 6 bases from J; bases unmatched to any gene: 10. This chain's CDR3 is CASSQPFLAGGGDTQYF. Written as DNA, the CDR3 is TGTGCCAGCAGCCAACCTTTTCTAGCGGGGGGCGGTGATACGCAGTATTTT.

This rearrangement joins TRBV15 to TRBJ1-5, with D possibly being TRBD1 (5 bases). V was pared by 7 bases and J by 1 base, with 11 bases between. There are 14 residues in the CDR3. The germline V gene has CDR1 LNHNV and CDR2 YYDKDF (reference sequence). CDR3 nucleotide sequence: TGTGCCACCAAGGGACCGCGAAGCAATCAGCCCCAGCATTTT. It codes for CATKGPRSNQPQHF.

The gene calls are TRBV4-1 and TRBJ2-5, with unresolved D. Germline V gene lookup returns CDR1 MGHRA and CDR2 YSYEKL. V lost 0 bases and J lost 4, with 12 bases in between. The CDR3 is 15 residues long. CDR3 amino acids: CASSQDRAWRETQYF. The DNA of the CDR3 is TGCGCCAGCAGCCAAGATCGCGCTTGGCGAGAGACCCAGTACTTC.

The V gene is TRBV29-1, the J gene TRBJ2-7; the match to TRBD1 covers 8 bases. CDR3 length: 13 residues. Unmatched junction bases numbered 2, after V lost 3 bases and J lost 1 base. In germline, CDR1 is SQVTM, CDR2 ANQGSEA. The CDR3 DNA reads TGCAGCGTTGAGGGGGACAGGTCCTACGAGCAGTACTTC. As protein: CSVEGDRSYEQYF.